The table lists the clone carrying this T cell receptor beta chain with a count of one. The CDR3 runs to 15 residues. Germline V gene sequence: CDR1 SGHTS, CDR2 YDEGEE. V shed 3 bases and J shed 8 bases, with 19 bases lying between them. The entry originates in a study of cytomegalovirus exposure and HLA in healthy donors. PCR involved 60 Vbeta and 13 Jbeta primers. Sequencing used immunoSEQ multiplex PCR; TCRdb keeps in-frame clones, though not all of them. The sample lists fewer than 130,000 clones; around 83% were seen once. The source material was PBMCs. The receptor was derived from a woman aged 55-70 years in good health and CMV-seropositive. The gene calls are TRBV5-8 and TRBJ2-3; tentatively, D is TRBD2 (5 bases). CDR3 loop: CASSSERLGGGTQYF. DNA for the CDR3: TGTGCCAGCAGCTCCGAGAGGTTAGGCGGAGGTACGCAGTATTTT.